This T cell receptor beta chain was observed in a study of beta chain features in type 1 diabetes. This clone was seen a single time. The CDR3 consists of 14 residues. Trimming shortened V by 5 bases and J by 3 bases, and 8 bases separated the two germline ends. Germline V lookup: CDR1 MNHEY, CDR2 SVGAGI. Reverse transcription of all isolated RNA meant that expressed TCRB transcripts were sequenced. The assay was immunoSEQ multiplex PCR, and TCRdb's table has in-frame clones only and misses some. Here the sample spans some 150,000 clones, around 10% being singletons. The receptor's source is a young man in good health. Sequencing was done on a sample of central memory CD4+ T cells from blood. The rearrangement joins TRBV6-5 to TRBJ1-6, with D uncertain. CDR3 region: CASSEIIYNSPLHF. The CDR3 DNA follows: TGTGCCAGCAGTGAAATAATCTATAATTCACCCCTCCACTTT.